Listed here are 3 T cell receptor beta chains from one sample, sequenced in a study of molecular identifiers for immune sequencing clone quantification. One entry per CDR3 protein, called by TCRdb with MiXCR from the PCR reads. The data contain around 470,000 distinct CDR3 sequences, around 23% of them singletons. Sequenced input: naive CD8+ T cells from blood, with Jurkat cell RNA spiked in. Subset noted: FACS-sorted CD8+CD4-CCR7+CD45RA+ naive T cells. The receptors were sampled from a human donor in good health. Some libraries in this study had Jurkat cell RNA spiked in.

This clonotype occurred once. At one end, the junction sequence differs from germline, possibly due to a read error. This chain links TRBV7-9 with TRBJ2-7, with D tentatively TRBD1 (6 bases). This CDR3 is built from 12 residues. Per the germline V gene, CDR1 is SEHNR and CDR2 is FQNEAQ (reference sequence). CDR3 in DNA: TGTGCCGGCAGCTTGACAGGCTACGAGCAGTACTTC. Its translation: CAGSLTGYEQYF.

The CDR3: CASSYPSGRNTGELFF. The CDR3 nucleotides read TGTGCCAGCAGTTACCCTAGCGGCCGGAACACCGGGGAGCTGTTTTTT. The chain joins TRBV6-2 or TRBV6-3 to TRBJ2-2, with TRBD2 matching over 7 bases. After removal of 2 bases from V and 1 base from J, the junction contained 4 bases not matched to a gene. CDR1 and CDR2 (germline): MNHEY, SVGEGT. The CDR3 contains 16 residues.

V usage is TRBV6-2 or TRBV6-3 and J usage is TRBJ2-7, with D hard to call. This CDR3 contains 15 residues. V lost 2 bases to trimming and J lost 2 bases, with 13 bases between them. The germline V gene encodes CDR1 MNHEY and CDR2 SVGEGT. The CDR3 sequence is CASSYAVTATYEQYF. The CDR3 DNA follows: TGTGCCAGCAGTTACGCGGTCACAGCCACCTACGAGCAGTACTTC.